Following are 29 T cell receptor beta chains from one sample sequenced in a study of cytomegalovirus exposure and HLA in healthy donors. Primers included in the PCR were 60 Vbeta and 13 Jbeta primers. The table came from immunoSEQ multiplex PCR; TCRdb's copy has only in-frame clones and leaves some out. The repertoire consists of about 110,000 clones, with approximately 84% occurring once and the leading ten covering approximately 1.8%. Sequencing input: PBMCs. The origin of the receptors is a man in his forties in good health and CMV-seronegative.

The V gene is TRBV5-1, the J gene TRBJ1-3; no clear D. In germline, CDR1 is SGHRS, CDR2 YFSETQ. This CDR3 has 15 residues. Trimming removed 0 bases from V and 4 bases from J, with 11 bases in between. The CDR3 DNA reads TGCGCCAGCAGCTTGGGGGGAGACATAGGAAACACCATATATTTT. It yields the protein CASSLGGDIGNTIYF.

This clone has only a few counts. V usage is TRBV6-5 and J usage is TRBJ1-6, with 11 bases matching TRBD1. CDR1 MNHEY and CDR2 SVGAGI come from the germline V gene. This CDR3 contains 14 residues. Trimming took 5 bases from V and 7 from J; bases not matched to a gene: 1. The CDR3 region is CASSRDRGNSPLHF. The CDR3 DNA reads TGTGCCAGCAGTCGGGACAGGGGGAATTCACCCCTCCACTTT.

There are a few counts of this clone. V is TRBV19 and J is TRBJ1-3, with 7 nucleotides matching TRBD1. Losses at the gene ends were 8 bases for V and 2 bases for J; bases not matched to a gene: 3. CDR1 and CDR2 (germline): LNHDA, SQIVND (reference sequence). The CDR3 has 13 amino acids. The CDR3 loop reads CASADRAGNTIYF. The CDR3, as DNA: TGTGCCAGTGCTGACAGGGCTGGAAACACCATATATTTT.

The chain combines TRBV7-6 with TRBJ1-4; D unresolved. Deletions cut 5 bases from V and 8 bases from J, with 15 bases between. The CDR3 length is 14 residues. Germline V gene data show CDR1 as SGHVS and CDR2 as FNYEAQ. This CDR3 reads CASSRAVGGEKLFF. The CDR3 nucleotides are TGTGCCAGCAGCCGCGCGGTAGGTGGAGAAAAACTGTTTTTT.

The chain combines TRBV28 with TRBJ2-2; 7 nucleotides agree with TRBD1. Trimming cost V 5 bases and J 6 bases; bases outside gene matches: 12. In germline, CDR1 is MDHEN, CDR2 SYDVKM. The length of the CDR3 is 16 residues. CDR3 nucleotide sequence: TGTGCCAGCAGTCTAAGGGACAGAGGAGCCCCCGGGGAGCTGTTTTTT. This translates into CASSLRDRGAPGELFF.

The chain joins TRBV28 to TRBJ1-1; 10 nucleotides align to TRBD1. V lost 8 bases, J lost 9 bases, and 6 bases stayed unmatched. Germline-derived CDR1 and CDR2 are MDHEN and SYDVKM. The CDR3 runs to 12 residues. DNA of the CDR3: TGTGCCAGCTTCGGACAGGGGGTCCAAGCTTTCTTT. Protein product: CASFGQGVQAFF.

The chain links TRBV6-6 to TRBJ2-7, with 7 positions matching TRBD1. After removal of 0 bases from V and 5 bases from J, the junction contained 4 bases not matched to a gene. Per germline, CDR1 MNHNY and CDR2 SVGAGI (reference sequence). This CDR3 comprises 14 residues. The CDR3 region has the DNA TGTGCCAGCAGTTACTCAACAGGGGCAAACGAGCAGTACTTC. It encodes CASSYSTGANEQYF.

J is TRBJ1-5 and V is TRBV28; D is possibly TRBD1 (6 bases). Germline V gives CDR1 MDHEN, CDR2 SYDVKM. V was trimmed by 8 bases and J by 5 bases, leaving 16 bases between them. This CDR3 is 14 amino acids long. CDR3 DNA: TGTGCCAGCGTCGCGGGGGCGAGAGATCAGCCCCAGCATTTT. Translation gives CASVAGARDQPQHF.

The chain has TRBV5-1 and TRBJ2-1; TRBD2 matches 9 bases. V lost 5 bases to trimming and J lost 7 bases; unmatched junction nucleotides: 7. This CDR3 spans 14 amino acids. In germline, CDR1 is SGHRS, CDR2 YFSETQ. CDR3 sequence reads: CASRAGLAINEQFF. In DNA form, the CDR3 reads TGCGCCAGCAGGGCTGGACTAGCGATAAATGAGCAGTTCTTC.

This chain's CDR3 is CASSPRGGNTIYF. The CDR3 region has the DNA TGCGCCAGCAGCCCGAGGGGGGGAAACACCATATATTTT. This sequence joins TRBV5-1 and TRBJ1-3, with a possible D match to TRBD1 (6 bases). The length of the CDR3 is 13 residues. Germline CDR1 and CDR2: SGHRS and YFSETQ. V was shortened by 4 bases and J by 4 bases, with 9 bases between the two germline ends.

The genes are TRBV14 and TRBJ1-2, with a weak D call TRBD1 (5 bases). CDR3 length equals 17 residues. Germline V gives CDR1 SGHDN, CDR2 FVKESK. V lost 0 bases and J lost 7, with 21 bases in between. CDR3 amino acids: CASSQDLRGRGRRGYTF. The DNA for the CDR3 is TGTGCCAGCAGCCAAGATTTAAGGGGAAGGGGCCGGCGTGGCTACACCTTC.

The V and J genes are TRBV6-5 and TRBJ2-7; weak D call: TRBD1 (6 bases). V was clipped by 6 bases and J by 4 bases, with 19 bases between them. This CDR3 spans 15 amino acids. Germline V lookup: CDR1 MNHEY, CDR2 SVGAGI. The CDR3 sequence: CASRLTLTGPYEQYF. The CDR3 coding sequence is TGTGCCAGCAGACTAACCCTGACAGGTCCGTACGAGCAGTACTTC.

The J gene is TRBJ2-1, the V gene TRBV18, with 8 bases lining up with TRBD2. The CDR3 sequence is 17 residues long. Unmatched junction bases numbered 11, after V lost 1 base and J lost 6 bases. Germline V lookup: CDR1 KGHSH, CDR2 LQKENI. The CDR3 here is CASSPRLAGLASNEQFF. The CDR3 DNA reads TGTGCCAGCTCACCACGCCTAGCGGGCCTCGCTTCCAATGAGCAGTTCTTC.

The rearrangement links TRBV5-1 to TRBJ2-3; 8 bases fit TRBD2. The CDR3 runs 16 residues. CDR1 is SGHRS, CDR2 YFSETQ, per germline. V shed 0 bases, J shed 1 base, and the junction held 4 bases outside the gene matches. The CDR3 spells CASSLGPSGRTDTQYF. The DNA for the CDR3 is TGCGCCAGCAGCTTGGGGCCTAGCGGGCGCACAGATACGCAGTATTTT.

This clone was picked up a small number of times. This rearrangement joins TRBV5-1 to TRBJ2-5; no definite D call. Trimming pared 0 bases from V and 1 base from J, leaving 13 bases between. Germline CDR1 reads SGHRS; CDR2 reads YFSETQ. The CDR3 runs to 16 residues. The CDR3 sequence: CASSLAGFLPQETQYF. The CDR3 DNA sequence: TGCGCCAGCAGCTTGGCCGGGTTTTTGCCCCAAGAGACCCAGTACTTC. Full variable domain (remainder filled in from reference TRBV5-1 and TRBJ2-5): KAGVTQTPRYLIKTRGQQVTLSCSPISGHRSVSWYQQTPGQGLQFLFEYFSETQRNKGNFPGRFSGRQFSNSRSEMNVSTLELGDSALYLCASSLAGFLPQETQYFGPGTRLLVL.

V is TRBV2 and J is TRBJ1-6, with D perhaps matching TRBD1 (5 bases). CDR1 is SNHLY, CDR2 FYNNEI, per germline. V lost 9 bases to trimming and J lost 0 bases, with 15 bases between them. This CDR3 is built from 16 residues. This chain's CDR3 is CASLKTGGSYNSPLHF. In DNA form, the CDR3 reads TGTGCCAGTTTAAAAACGGGGGGCTCCTATAATTCACCCCTCCACTTT.

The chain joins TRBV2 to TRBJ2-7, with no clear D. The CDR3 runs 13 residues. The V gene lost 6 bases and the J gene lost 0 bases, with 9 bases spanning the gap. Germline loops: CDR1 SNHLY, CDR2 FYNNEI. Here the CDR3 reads CASSKLTSYEQYF. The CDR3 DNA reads TGTGCCAGCAGCAAACTTACCTCCTACGAGCAGTACTTC.

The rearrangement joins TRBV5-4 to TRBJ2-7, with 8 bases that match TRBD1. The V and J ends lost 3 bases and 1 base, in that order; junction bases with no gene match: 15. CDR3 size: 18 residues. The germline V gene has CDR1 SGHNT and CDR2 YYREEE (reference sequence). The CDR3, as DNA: TGTGCCAGCAGCTCGCGGCGGGCAGGGGGCTTTGAGTCCTACGAGCAGTACTTC. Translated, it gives CASSSRRAGGFESYEQYF.

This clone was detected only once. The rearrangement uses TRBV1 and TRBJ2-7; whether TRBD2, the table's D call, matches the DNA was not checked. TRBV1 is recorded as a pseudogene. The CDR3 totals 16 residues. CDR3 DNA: TGCACCAGCAGCGCGATCCTCGGGTGTAGGTGGGACGAGCAGTACTTC. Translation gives CTSSAILGCRWDEQYF.

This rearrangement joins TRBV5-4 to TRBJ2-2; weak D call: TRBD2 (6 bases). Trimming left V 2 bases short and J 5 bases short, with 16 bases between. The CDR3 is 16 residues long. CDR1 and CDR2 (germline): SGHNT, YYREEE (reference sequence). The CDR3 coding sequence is TGTGCCAGCAGCTTAGCGGGCAGGGCGGGGACCGGGGAGCTGTTTTTT. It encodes CASSLAGRAGTGELFF. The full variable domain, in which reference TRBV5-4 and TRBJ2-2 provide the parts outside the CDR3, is ETGVTQSPTHLIKTRGQQVTLRCSSQSGHNTVSWYQQALGQGPQFIFQYYREEENGRGNFPPRFSGLQFPNYSSELNVNALELDDSALYLCASSLAGRAGTGELFFGEGSRLTVL.

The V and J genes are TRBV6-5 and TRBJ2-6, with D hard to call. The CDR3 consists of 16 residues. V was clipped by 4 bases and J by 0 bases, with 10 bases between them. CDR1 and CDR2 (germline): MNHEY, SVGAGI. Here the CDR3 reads CASSSLVSSGANVLTF. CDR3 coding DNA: TGTGCCAGCAGTTCACTTGTGTCCTCTGGGGCCAACGTCCTGACTTTC.

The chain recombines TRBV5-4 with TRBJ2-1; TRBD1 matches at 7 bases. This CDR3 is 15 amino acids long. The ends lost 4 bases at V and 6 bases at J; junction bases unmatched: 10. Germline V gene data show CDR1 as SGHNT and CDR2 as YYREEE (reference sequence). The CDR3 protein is CASSAPGTVSNEQFF. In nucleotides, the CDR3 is TGTGCCAGCAGCGCCCCCGGGACAGTATCCAATGAGCAGTTCTTC.

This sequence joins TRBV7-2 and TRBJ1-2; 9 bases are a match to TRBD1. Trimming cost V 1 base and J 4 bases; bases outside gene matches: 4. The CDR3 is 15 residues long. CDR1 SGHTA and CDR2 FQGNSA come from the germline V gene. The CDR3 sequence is CASSLGDRVTYGYTF. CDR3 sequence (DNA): TGTGCCAGCAGCTTAGGGGACAGGGTTACCTATGGCTACACCTTC.

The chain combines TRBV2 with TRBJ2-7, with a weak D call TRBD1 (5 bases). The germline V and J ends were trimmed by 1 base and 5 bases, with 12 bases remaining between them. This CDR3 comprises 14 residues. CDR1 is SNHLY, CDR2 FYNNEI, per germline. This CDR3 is CASSEGGRADEQYF. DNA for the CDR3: TGTGCCAGCAGTGAAGGGGGCAGAGCAGACGAGCAGTACTTC.

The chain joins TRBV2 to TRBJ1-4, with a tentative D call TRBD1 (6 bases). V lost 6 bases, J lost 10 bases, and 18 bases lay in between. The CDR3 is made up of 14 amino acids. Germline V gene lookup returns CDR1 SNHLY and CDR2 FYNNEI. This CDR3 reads CASRDRLVFGKLFF. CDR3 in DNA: TGTGCCAGCAGAGACAGGTTGGTCTTTGGAAAACTGTTTTTT.

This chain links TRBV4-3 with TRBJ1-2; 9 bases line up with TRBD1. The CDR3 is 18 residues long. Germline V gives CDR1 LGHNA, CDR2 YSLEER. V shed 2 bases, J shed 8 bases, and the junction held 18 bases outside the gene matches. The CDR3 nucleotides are TGCGCCAGCAGCCAATGGGGACAGGGCGAGGGCTCGGGAGTAGGCTACACCTTC. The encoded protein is CASSQWGQGEGSGVGYTF.

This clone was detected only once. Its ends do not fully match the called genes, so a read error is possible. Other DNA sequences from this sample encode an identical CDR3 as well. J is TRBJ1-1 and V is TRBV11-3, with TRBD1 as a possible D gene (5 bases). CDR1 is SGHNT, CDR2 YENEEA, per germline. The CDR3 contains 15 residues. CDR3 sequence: CASSLGAKTASEAFF. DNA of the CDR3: TGTGCCAGTAGCTTAGGTGCGAAGACAGCCTCTGAAGCTTTCTTT.

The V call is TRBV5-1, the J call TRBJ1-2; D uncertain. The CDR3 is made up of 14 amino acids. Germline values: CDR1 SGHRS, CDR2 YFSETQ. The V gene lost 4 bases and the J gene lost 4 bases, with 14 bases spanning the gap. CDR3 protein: CASSQVGSPYGYTF. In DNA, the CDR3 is TGCGCCAGCAGCCAGGTGGGCTCCCCCTATGGCTACACCTTC.

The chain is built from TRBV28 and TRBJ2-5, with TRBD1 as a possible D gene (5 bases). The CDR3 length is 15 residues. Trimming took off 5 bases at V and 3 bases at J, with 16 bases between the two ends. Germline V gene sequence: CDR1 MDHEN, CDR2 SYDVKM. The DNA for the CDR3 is TGTGCCAGCAGTGTAACAGGTGTGGGGAAAGAGACCCAGTACTTC. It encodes CASSVTGVGKETQYF.